Sequencing of this TCR beta chain was carried out in a study of tissue T cells after allogeneic stem cell transplantation. Produced via immunoSEQ multiplex PCR; TCRdb's table is partial and in-frame only. The sample shows approximately 5,000 clones, almost 70% of them seen only once. The CDR3 loop spans 19 amino acids. This chain connects TRBV12-2 to TRBJ1-4; the DNA was not compared with TRBD1, the D call given in the table. TRBV12-2 is annotated as a pseudogene. The sample consisted of tissue from the colon, taken at autopsy. This TCR was sampled from a female donor over 55 with lung cancer. The CDR3 DNA sequence: TGTGCAAGTCGCTTCTACACCAATAGACGGACAAGAACTAATGAAAAACTGTTTTTT. Translating it yields CASRFYTNRRTRTNEKLFF.